The 8 T cell receptor beta chains in this list originate from one sample, sequenced in a study of blood T cells in healthy people across ages. The authors ran a second PCR of roughly 6 to 12 cycles using a sample-barcoded 5' primer and a J-beta primer mix. MiXCR, applied by TCRdb to the 5' RACE reads, yields one record per CDR3 protein. This sample yields more than 800,000 distinct CDR3 sequences, of which roughly 45% are seen a single time; approximately 17% belongs to the top ten. Sequenced: blood. The receptors stem from a woman in her sixties in good health.

For the CDR3, the DNA is TGCGCCAGCAGCCGCGACCCCACTAGGGGAGCTGGTGAGCAGTTCTTC. Translated, it gives CASSRDPTRGAGEQFF. The V gene is TRBV5-1, the J gene TRBJ2-1; either TRBD1 or TRBD2 may fit D (5 bases each). The V end lost 4 bases, the J end lost 9 bases, and 23 bases lay between the germline ends. The CDR3 covers 16 residues. Germline V lookup: CDR1 SGHRS, CDR2 YFSETQ.

A few counts support this clonotype. The rearrangement joins TRBV5-6 to TRBJ2-7; 7 bases agree with TRBD1. This CDR3 has 13 amino acids. Germline V lookup: CDR1 SGHDT, CDR2 YYEEEE. The V and J ends lost 4 bases and 3 bases, in that order; junction bases with no gene match: 4. This CDR3 is CASSTGQDYEQYF. CDR3 in DNA: TGTGCCAGCAGCACAGGACAGGACTACGAGCAGTACTTC.

The CDR3 is CASSPGRGAPTEAFF. The CDR3 bases are TGTGCCAGCAGTCCCGGGCGGGGGGCCCCCACTGAAGCTTTCTTT. The rearrangement uses TRBV6-5 and TRBJ1-1; weak D call: TRBD1 (6 bases). Germline V gives CDR1 MNHEY, CDR2 SVGAGI. Between the trimmed V and J ends, which lost 5 bases and 4 bases, there was a span of 17 bases. This CDR3 is built from 15 residues.

This clonotype occurred many times. This chain uses TRBV29-1 with TRBJ2-3; D possibly corresponds to TRBD1 (5 bases). Germline V gives CDR1 SQVTM, CDR2 ANQGSEA. The ends were cut back, 3 bases at V and 4 bases at J, with 5 bases in the middle. The CDR3 contains 11 residues. CDR3 residues: CSVDRADTQYF. The CDR3, as DNA: TGCAGCGTTGACAGGGCAGATACGCAGTATTTT.

The chain couples TRBV20-1 to TRBJ1-6; TRBD1 might be the D (5 bases). In germline, CDR1 is DFQATT, CDR2 SNEGSKA (reference sequence). CDR3 length equals 12 residues. Trimming cost V 5 bases and J 9 bases, with 11 bases left between them. The CDR3 sequence is CSAWQGTSPLHF. In nucleotides, the CDR3 is TGCAGTGCTTGGCAGGGCACTTCACCCCTCCACTTT.

This clonotype was found a few times. The chain employs TRBV9 and TRBJ1-1, with D perhaps TRBD1 (5 bases). Deletions cut 0 bases from V and 1 base from J, with 7 bases between. CDR1 and CDR2 from the germline V gene are SGDLS and YYNGEE. The CDR3 sequence is 14 residues long. CDR3 residues: CASSVAQGNTEAFF. In nucleotides, the CDR3 is TGTGCCAGCAGCGTAGCCCAGGGGAACACTGAAGCTTTCTTT.

The rearrangement links TRBV12-3 or TRBV12-4 to TRBJ2-1, with D unclear. This CDR3 spans 14 amino acids. Between the trimmed V and J ends, which lost 1 base and 4 bases, there was a span of 8 bases. DNA for the CDR3: TGTGCCAGCAGTTTAGGGCAGCTTTACAATGAGCAGTTCTTC. Its translation is CASSLGQLYNEQFF.

This chain uses TRBV27 with TRBJ2-5, with 7 bases matching TRBD1. The DNA end is more similar to TRBJ2-7, so the J call may be wrong. The germline gives CDR1 MNHEY, CDR2 SMNVEV (reference sequence). This CDR3 is 15 amino acids long. CDR3 amino acids: CASSITGDSTYEQYF. Written as DNA, the CDR3 is TGTGCCAGCAGTATAACCGGGGACAGTACCTACGAGCAGTACTTC.